Listed below are T cell receptor beta chains from one sample, sequenced in a study of T-cell memory formation after mild COVID-19. TCRdb ran MiXCR on the 5' RACE reads and lists one entry per CDR3 protein. This table holds 350,000 to 500,000 distinct CDR3 sequences, 20% to 30% found once. Source material: PBMCs or a T cell subset sorted from them (not recorded which). These receptors were obtained from an adult woman who had mild COVID-19 (a few samples of this study predate the infection). Cell type and time point are not known. Both conserved end residues are part of each CDR3. The order of the fields is clone size, D gene, J gene, V gene, CDR3 protein, CDR3 DNA. The D gene is left open where the match is weak. Size values are once, few and many counts, or a class for expanded clones, and some rows have none.

clone size: many; D gene: .; J gene: TRBJ2-3; V gene: TRBV4-1; CDR3 protein: CASSQVRGGDTQYF; CDR3 DNA: TGCGCCAGCAGCCAAGTTAGGGGCGGCGATACGCAGTATTTT
clone size: .; D gene: .; J gene: TRBJ1-1; V gene: TRBV27; CDR3 protein: CASSSENTEAFF; CDR3 DNA: TGTGCCAGCAGTTCCGAGAACACTGAAGCTTTCTTT
clone size: few; D gene: .; J gene: TRBJ2-1; V gene: TRBV21-1; CDR3 protein: CASSRPGNEQFF; CDR3 DNA: TGTGCCAGCAGCCGTCCGGGGAATGAGCAGTTCTTC
clone size: .; D gene: .; J gene: TRBJ2-1; V gene: TRBV19; CDR3 protein: CASSPQGGAGWNEQFF; CDR3 DNA: TGTGCCAGTAGTCCCCAAGGGGGAGCGGGCTGGAATGAGCAGTTCTTC
clone size: few; D gene: .; J gene: TRBJ2-1; V gene: TRBV4-1; CDR3 protein: CASSQGAADYNEQFF; CDR3 DNA: TGCGCCAGCAGCCAAGGGGCAGCCGATTACAATGAGCAGTTCTTC
clone size: .; D gene: .; J gene: TRBJ1-6; V gene: TRBV19; CDR3 protein: CASSMGVWNSPLHF; CDR3 DNA: TGTGCCAGTAGTATGGGAGTCTGGAATTCACCCCTCCACTTT
clone size: few; D gene: .; J gene: TRBJ2-3; V gene: TRBV7-2; CDR3 protein: CASSLSVRTADTQYF; CDR3 DNA: TGTGCCAGCAGCTTGAGTGTCCGGACAGCAGATACGCAGTATTTT
clone size: once; D gene: TRBD1; J gene: TRBJ1-2; V gene: TRBV7-8; CDR3 protein: CASSLASDRATHF; CDR3 DNA: TGTGCCAGCAGCTTAGCTTCCGACAGGGCAACCCACTTC
clone size: .; D gene: TRBD2; J gene: TRBJ2-3; V gene: TRBV4-3; CDR3 protein: CASSQDKVSGFSTDTQYF; CDR3 DNA: TGCGCCAGCAGCCAAGATAAGGTTAGCGGGTTTAGCACAGATACGCAGTATTTT
clone size: many; D gene: .; J gene: TRBJ2-3; V gene: TRBV7-9; CDR3 protein: CASSLPWTSTDTQYF; CDR3 DNA: TGTGCCAGCAGCTTACCCTGGACTAGCACAGATACGCAGTATTTT
clone size: .; D gene: .; J gene: TRBJ2-3; V gene: TRBV19; CDR3 protein: CASRDKTGDTQYF; CDR3 DNA: TGTGCCAGTAGAGATAAAACGGGAGATACGCAGTATTTT
clone size: .; D gene: TRBD1; J gene: TRBJ2-7; V gene: TRBV29-1; CDR3 protein: CSVIDRGQGEQYF; CDR3 DNA: TGCAGCGTTATAGACAGGGGGCAAGGCGAGCAGTACTTC
clone size: few; D gene: .; J gene: TRBJ2-3; V gene: TRBV9; CDR3 protein: CASSWSSTDTQYF; CDR3 DNA: TGTGCCAGCAGCTGGTCTAGCACAGATACGCAGTATTTT
clone size: .; D gene: .; J gene: TRBJ2-1; V gene: TRBV24-1; CDR3 protein: CATSGSTWARSEQFF; CDR3 DNA: TGTGCCACCAGTGGATCTACCTGGGCCAGAAGTGAGCAGTTCTTC
clone size: .; D gene: TRBD1; J gene: TRBJ2-7; V gene: TRBV7-9; CDR3 protein: CASSSQPGQGIHEQYF; CDR3 DNA: TGTGCCAGCAGCTCACAACCGGGACAGGGGATCCACGAGCAGTACTTC
clone size: .; D gene: .; J gene: TRBJ2-3; V gene: TRBV5-1; CDR3 protein: CASSRVGGRALDTQYF; CDR3 DNA: TGTGCCAGCAGTCGAGTCGGGGGTAGGGCGTTGGATACGCAGTATTTT
clone size: few; D gene: TRBD1; J gene: TRBJ2-7; V gene: TRBV29-1; CDR3 protein: CSVGTGWYEQYF; CDR3 DNA: TGCAGCGTTGGGACAGGGTGGTACGAGCAGTACTTC
clone size: few; D gene: TRBD1; J gene: TRBJ2-1; V gene: TRBV19; CDR3 protein: CASKYRGHSYNEQFF; CDR3 DNA: TGTGCCAGTAAATACAGGGGACACTCCTACAATGAGCAGTTCTTC
clone size: once; D gene: .; J gene: TRBJ1-1; V gene: TRBV27; CDR3 protein: CASRPAPNTEAFF; CDR3 DNA: TGTGCCAGCCGACCTGCGCCGAACACTGAAGCTTTCTTT
clone size: .; D gene: .; J gene: TRBJ2-7; V gene: TRBV20-1; CDR3 protein: CSAPTFSGKSYEQYF; CDR3 DNA: TGCAGTGCTCCGACTTTTTCCGGGAAATCCTACGAGCAGTACTTC
clone size: .; D gene: .; J gene: TRBJ2-7; V gene: TRBV20-1; CDR3 protein: CSARNPSSDYEQYF; CDR3 DNA: TGCAGTGCTAGAAATCCTTCCAGCGACTACGAGCAGTACTTC
clone size: .; D gene: .; J gene: TRBJ1-2; V gene: TRBV7-9; CDR3 protein: CASSLGSYADNYGYTF; CDR3 DNA: TGTGCCAGCAGCTTAGGGTCCTACGCTGACAACTATGGCTACACCTTC
clone size: few; D gene: .; J gene: TRBJ2-5; V gene: TRBV28; CDR3 protein: CASSFTGWMETQYF; CDR3 DNA: TGTGCCAGCAGTTTTACAGGGTGGATGGAGACCCAGTACTTC
clone size: .; D gene: TRBD1; J gene: TRBJ2-7; V gene: TRBV29-1; CDR3 protein: CSVGDREIYEQYF; CDR3 DNA: TGCAGCGTTGGCGACAGGGAGATTTACGAGCAGTACTTC
clone size: .; D gene: .; J gene: TRBJ2-1; V gene: TRBV7-8; CDR3 protein: CASSLEARRNNEQFF; CDR3 DNA: TGTGCCAGCAGCTTAGAGGCTAGACGGAACAATGAGCAGTTCTTC
clone size: few; D gene: TRBD2; J gene: TRBJ2-5; V gene: TRBV7-2; CDR3 protein: CASSPGAGRTSGFQETQYF; CDR3 DNA: TGTGCCAGCAGCCCAGGGGCGGGCAGGACTAGCGGGTTTCAAGAGACCCAGTACTTC
clone size: few; D gene: .; J gene: TRBJ2-2; V gene: TRBV2; CDR3 protein: CASSESVTSTGELFF; CDR3 DNA: TGTGCCAGCAGTGAGTCGGTTACGAGCACCGGGGAGCTGTTTTTT
clone size: .; D gene: .; J gene: TRBJ1-1; V gene: TRBV7-6; CDR3 protein: CASSSSQVTEAFF; CDR3 DNA: TGTGCCAGCAGCTCGTCACAGGTCACTGAAGCTTTCTTT
clone size: .; D gene: .; J gene: TRBJ2-1; V gene: TRBV29-1; CDR3 protein: CSVEGGPGVEQFF; CDR3 DNA: TGCAGCGTTGAAGGGGGCCCGGGTGTAGAGCAGTTCTTC
clone size: .; D gene: .; J gene: TRBJ2-5; V gene: TRBV18; CDR3 protein: CASSPLVGRFSAAPETQYF; CDR3 DNA: TGTGCCAGCTCACCATTGGTGGGCCGCTTTTCCGCAGCACCAGAGACCCAGTACTTC
clone size: .; D gene: .; J gene: TRBJ2-2; V gene: TRBV20-1; CDR3 protein: CSARGANTGELFF; CDR3 DNA: TGCAGTGCTAGAGGGGCGAACACCGGGGAGCTGTTTTTT
clone size: few; D gene: .; J gene: TRBJ2-7; V gene: TRBV6-2/TRBV6-3; CDR3 protein: CASSYPGTFSEQYF; CDR3 DNA: TGTGCCAGCAGTTACCCCGGGACATTTTCCGAGCAGTACTTC
clone size: .; D gene: TRBD2; J gene: TRBJ2-3; V gene: TRBV7-2; CDR3 protein: CASSPHDTSGSVPDTQYF; CDR3 DNA: TGTGCCAGCAGCCCGCACGATACTAGCGGGAGTGTCCCAGATACGCAGTATTTT
clone size: .; D gene: .; J gene: TRBJ1-5; V gene: TRBV6-6; CDR3 protein: CASLTGSRKSNQPQHF; CDR3 DNA: TGTGCCAGCCTTACTGGGTCGAGGAAATCCAATCAGCCCCAGCATTTT
clone size: many; D gene: .; J gene: TRBJ1-2; V gene: TRBV7-2; CDR3 protein: CASSIRGGISNYGYTF; CDR3 DNA: TGTGCCAGCAGCATCCGGGGCGGGATCTCTAACTATGGCTACACCTTC
clone size: few; D gene: .; J gene: TRBJ2-2; V gene: TRBV12-3/TRBV12-4; CDR3 protein: CASSFLGVMVGELFF; CDR3 DNA: TGTGCCAGCAGTTTTCTGGGTGTGATGGTCGGGGAGCTGTTTTTT
clone size: few; D gene: .; J gene: TRBJ2-3; V gene: TRBV6-2/TRBV6-3; CDR3 protein: CASSSLASPGTDTQYF; CDR3 DNA: TGTGCCAGCAGTTCTCTTGCTAGCCCGGGGACAGATACGCAGTATTTT
clone size: few; D gene: .; J gene: TRBJ2-3; V gene: TRBV2; CDR3 protein: CASRTRDTQYF; CDR3 DNA: TGTGCCAGCAGGACCCGAGATACGCAGTATTTT
clone size: few; D gene: .; J gene: TRBJ1-6; V gene: TRBV20-1; CDR3 protein: CSARTGKSSPLHF; CDR3 DNA: TGCAGTGCTAGAACAGGGAAAAGTTCACCCCTCCACTTT
clone size: many; D gene: .; J gene: TRBJ2-7; V gene: TRBV5-6; CDR3 protein: CASSLWGAYEQYF; CDR3 DNA: TGTGCCAGCAGTCTGTGGGGAGCGTACGAGCAGTACTTC
clone size: .; D gene: TRBD2; J gene: TRBJ2-1; V gene: TRBV19; CDR3 protein: CASSILDSGGASSYNEQFF; CDR3 DNA: TGTGCCAGTAGTATCTTGGATAGCGGGGGGGCGAGCTCCTACAATGAGCAGTTCTTC
clone size: .; D gene: TRBD1; J gene: TRBJ1-1; V gene: TRBV5-1; CDR3 protein: CASSFGQVEITEAFF; CDR3 DNA: TGCGCCAGCAGTTTCGGACAGGTGGAGATCACTGAAGCTTTCTTT
clone size: .; D gene: TRBD2; J gene: TRBJ2-1; V gene: TRBV18; CDR3 protein: CASSPPLAGGSYNEQFF; CDR3 DNA: TGTGCCAGCTCACCACCTCTGGCGGGAGGGTCCTACAATGAGCAGTTCTTC
clone size: .; D gene: TRBD1; J gene: TRBJ2-7; V gene: TRBV24-1; CDR3 protein: CATSDSGTGGEQYF; CDR3 DNA: TGTGCCACCAGTGATTCGGGGACAGGGGGCGAGCAGTACTTC
clone size: few; D gene: .; J gene: TRBJ2-2; V gene: TRBV19; CDR3 protein: CASSIVGRYTGELFF; CDR3 DNA: TGTGCCAGTAGTATAGTAGGCCGATACACCGGGGAGCTGTTTTTT
clone size: .; D gene: .; J gene: TRBJ1-2; V gene: TRBV27; CDR3 protein: CASSPPGGGYGYTF; CDR3 DNA: TGTGCCAGCAGTCCCCCCGGGGGGGGCTATGGCTACACCTTC
clone size: few; D gene: .; J gene: TRBJ1-2; V gene: TRBV6-5; CDR3 protein: CASSYEFEGYGYTF; CDR3 DNA: TGTGCCAGCAGTTACGAGTTCGAGGGCTATGGCTACACCTTC
clone size: .; D gene: .; J gene: TRBJ1-1; V gene: TRBV5-1; CDR3 protein: CASALLELNTEAFF; CDR3 DNA: TGCGCCAGCGCCCTATTAGAACTCAACACTGAAGCTTTCTTT
clone size: few; D gene: .; J gene: TRBJ2-1; V gene: TRBV6-1; CDR3 protein: CASSEYGQLDGYNEQFF; CDR3 DNA: TGTGCCAGCAGTGAATACGGGCAACTAGACGGGTACAATGAGCAGTTCTTC
clone size: .; D gene: .; J gene: TRBJ2-7; V gene: TRBV20-1; CDR3 protein: CSVPLAYEQYF; CDR3 DNA: TGCAGTGTGCCTCTCGCCTACGAGCAGTACTTC
clone size: .; D gene: .; J gene: TRBJ1-1; V gene: TRBV24-1; CDR3 protein: CATRSAGNTEAFF; CDR3 DNA: TGTGCCACCAGGTCGGCGGGGAACACTGAAGCTTTCTTT
clone size: few; D gene: .; J gene: TRBJ1-2; V gene: TRBV7-9; CDR3 protein: CASSPRPPVNYGYTF; CDR3 DNA: TGTGCCAGCAGCCCCAGACCCCCAGTAAACTATGGCTACACCTTC
clone size: .; D gene: .; J gene: TRBJ2-1; V gene: TRBV30; CDR3 protein: CAGGGALMYEQFF; CDR3 DNA: TGTGCTGGAGGGGGGGCTCTTATGTATGAGCAGTTCTTC